This TCR beta chain was observed in a study of OX40 agonist ivuxolimab in advanced cancers. Study information: Patients assigned to dose escalation were diagnosed with hepatocellular carcinoma, melanoma, renal cell or head and neck cancer. Allowance was made for prior anti-PD-1, anti-PD-L1 or anti-CTLA-4 therapy, and about 44% had some.

The CDR3 sequence is 14 residues long. V dropped 6 bases and J dropped 10; count of bases not matched to a gene: 8. Germline values: CDR1 MNHEY, CDR2 SMNVEV (reference sequence). The sampling schedule covered blood at baseline, cycle 4 day 1, and cycle 7 day 1. Only in-frame clones appear in the TCRdb table, and some are missing; sequencing was by immunoSEQ multiplex PCR. The repertoire consists of over 90,000 clones, with about nine tenths occurring once and the leading ten covering over 1.5%. For this clone: Its antigen is not known.

Study results and limitations: Antigen specificity remained undetermined for the expanded peripheral T cells.

The J gene is TRBJ2-1, the V gene TRBV27, with 11 bases lining up with TRBD2. The receptor comes from an adult with an advanced solid tumor such as melanoma, head and neck, liver or kidney cancer. Here the sequenced sample was CD4+ or CD8+ T cells sorted from blood, taken in a trial of the OX40 agonist ivuxolimab. The CDR3, as DNA: TGTGCCAGCAGACTCTTAGCGGGGGGGGACGAGCAGTTCTTC. Protein product: CASRLLAGGDEQFF.